This entry is about one TCR beta chain. Germline CDR1 reads SNHLY; CDR2 reads FYNNEI. This CDR3 has 15 amino acids. Trimming cost V 6 bases and J 4 bases, with 16 bases left between them. The repertoire was sequenced with immunoSEQ multiplex PCR; TCRdb's copy has only in-frame clones and lacks some. The sample yields about 92,000 clones, around 94% seen once. The sample comes from a study of T cell changes during pregnancy in multiple sclerosis. This specimen was peripheral blood, taken in the first trimester of pregnancy. This TCR was sampled from a female donor with multiple sclerosis, enrolled in a pregnancy study. V is TRBV2 and J is TRBJ2-1, with a weak D call TRBD2 (6 bases). In nucleotides, the CDR3 is TGTGCCAGCAGGATACAGCGGGTCGTGTACAATGAGCAGTTCTTC. It codes for CASRIQRVVYNEQFF.